One sample yielded the 7 T cell receptor beta chains listed below, sequenced in a study of post-analysis software for immune sequencing data. Overall study results and limits: The study found TRBV5-6, TRBV5-1 and TRBV20-1 among five or six TRBV segments more frequent in patients than controls.

Their antigens are not known. cDNA libraries of TCR beta carried unique molecular identifiers. TCRdb reprocessed the PCR reads via MiXCR and lists one record per CDR3 protein. Of hundreds of thousands of distinct CDR3 sequences in the sample, under 70% were seen once. Sequencing was done on a sample of blood. The receptors were gathered from a girl between 10 and 17 years old with multiple sclerosis.

This sequence joins TRBV20-1 and TRBJ2-1, with 8 bases matching TRBD2. The CDR3 is made up of 18 amino acids. Germline-derived CDR1 and CDR2 are DFQATT and SNEGSKA (reference sequence). Trimming cost V 0 bases and J 8 bases; bases outside gene matches: 18. The CDR3 DNA reads TGCAGTGCTAGAGATCGCAACCGGGGGGGCCTAGGTTTAGATGAGCAGTTCTTC. Its protein product is CSARDRNRGGLGLDEQFF.

The J gene is TRBJ1-2, the V gene TRBV10-3; the match to TRBD1 covers 9 bases. Unmatched junction bases numbered 9, after V lost 6 bases and J lost 1 base. The CDR3 length is 16 residues. Germline-derived CDR1 and CDR2 are ENHRY and SYGVKD. CDR3 coding DNA: TGTGCCATCAGGGGCCCACGGACAGGGGTTAACTATGGCTACACCTTC. This codes for CAIRGPRTGVNYGYTF.

The chain is built from TRBV7-9 and TRBJ2-5; 8 bases match TRBD2. The J segment lost 11 bases and the V segment lost 5 bases, leaving 7 bases of the junction unmatched. The CDR3 runs 12 residues. The germline V gene encodes CDR1 SEHNR and CDR2 FQNEAQ (reference sequence). The DNA for the CDR3 is TGTGCCAGCAGCCCTCGGGGGGGGGCACAGTACTTC. Translating it yields CASSPRGGAQYF.

The rearrangement links TRBV9 to TRBJ1-1; D is unresolved. Trimming took off 4 bases at V and 8 bases at J, with 15 bases between the two ends. This CDR3 spans 13 amino acids. Per the germline V gene, CDR1 is SGDLS and CDR2 is YYNGEE. For the CDR3, the DNA is TGTGCCAGCAGCCCAGAAACGAGAGGGGAAGCTTTCTTT. Translation gives CASSPETRGEAFF.

There are a few counts of this clonotype. This chain links TRBV12-5 with TRBJ2-7; TRBD1 matches 7 bases. CDR3 length equals 13 residues. V trimming: 6 bases; J trimming: 5 bases; junction bases outside the gene matches: 7. Germline CDR1 and CDR2: LGHNT and FRNRAP. The CDR3 reads CASGDRSVDEQYF. In DNA, the CDR3 is TGTGCTAGTGGGGACAGGTCGGTGGACGAGCAGTACTTC.

This chain links TRBV9 with TRBJ2-5; a weak D match, TRBD1 (6 bases). The J call may be in error: the DNA end matches TRBJ2-7 better. CDR1 and CDR2 from the germline V gene are SGDLS and YYNGEE. This CDR3 region has 13 residues. CDR3 in DNA: TGTGCCCAGGGGACGGCCGCTCCCTACGAGCAGTACTTC. Amino acids: CAQGTAAPYEQYF.

The chain recombines TRBV20-1 with TRBJ2-3; TRBD1 matches at 7 bases. Germline V CDR1 and CDR2: DFQATT, SNEGSKA (reference sequence). The length of the CDR3 is 13 residues. CDR3 sequence (DNA): TGCAATGCGTATCCGGACAGGAAGGGTACGCAGTATTTT. It translates to CNAYPDRKGTQYF.